A single sample is the source of the 6 T cell receptor beta chains below, sequenced in a study of T cells in Graves' hyperthyroidism and ophthalmopathy. Amplification of TCR beta CDR3 regions used RNA as the template. The primer set for the first-round RT-PCR of the TCR CDR3 was HTBI. TCRdb re-called the multiplex PCR reads with MiXCR, one entry per CDR3 protein. This table has roughly 380,000 distinct CDR3 sequences, approximately 13% appearing once. The sample consisted of blood. These receptors came from a woman in her fifties or sixties with Graves' hyperthyroidism.

This clonotype was seen a handful of times. The V call is TRBV20-1, the J call TRBJ1-4, with unresolved D. Germline-derived CDR1 and CDR2 are DFQATT and SNEGSKA (reference sequence). The CDR3 sequence is 13 residues long. The CDR3 spells CSTNGIPNEKLFF. In DNA, the CDR3 is TGCAGCACAAATGGGATACCTAATGAAAAACTGTTTTTT.

This clonotype was seen repeatedly, ten times or more. This chain joins TRBV13 and TRBJ2-3; tentative D call: TRBD2 (5 bases). The CDR3 loop spans 13 amino acids. Germline lookup yields CDR1 PRHDT and CDR2 FYEKMQ (reference sequence). V lost 5 bases to trimming and J lost 6 bases, with 12 bases between them. The DNA of the CDR3 is TGTGCCAGCAGCCCAGACTATGGGGATACGCAGTATTTT. The encoded protein is CASSPDYGDTQYF.

The CDR3 protein is CASSADRDGGNTIYF. CDR3 bases: TGTGCCAGCAGCGCTGACAGGGATGGTGGAAACACCATATATTTT. The chain has TRBV5-8 and TRBJ1-3; 7 bases are shared with TRBD1. The germline V gene encodes CDR1 SGHTS and CDR2 YDEGEE. This CDR3 has 15 amino acids. V was clipped by 4 bases and J by 3 bases; unmatched bases: 7.

This clonotype was seen many times. The chain has TRBV10-3 and TRBJ2-7, with 10 bases lining up with TRBD2. The V gene's germline CDR1 is ENHRY and CDR2 SYGVKD. V shed 4 bases and J 2 bases; nucleotides not matched to a gene: 5. The CDR3 is made up of 15 amino acids. The CDR3 bases are TGTGCCATCAGTGGTAAGCGGGAGGGCCCCTACGAGCAGTACTTC. The encoded protein is CAISGKREGPYEQYF.

This clonotype was found many times. This sequence joins TRBV2 and TRBJ1-1; TRBD1 aligns across 7 bases. The CDR3 runs to 11 residues. Germline CDR1 is SNHLY and CDR2 is FYNNEI. The V gene end was trimmed by 5 bases and the J gene end by 12 bases; junction bases not matched to a gene: 6. For the CDR3, the DNA is TGTGCCAGCAGTTCAGGGGGTAAGACTTTCTTT. Translating it yields CASSSGGKTFF.

This clonotype was seen only a few times. This chain uses TRBV29-1 with TRBJ2-1, with TRBD2 identical over 8 bases. V trimming: 5 bases; J trimming: 7 bases; junction bases outside the gene matches: 19. This CDR3 contains 17 residues. Germline V gives CDR1 SQVTM, CDR2 ANQGSEA. The CDR3 DNA follows: TGCAGCGTTAAGGTTCAGGAGCGGGAGTGGTTGGGGAATGAGCAGTTCTTC. It translates to CSVKVQEREWLGNEQFF.